This TCR beta chain originates from a study of cytomegalovirus exposure and HLA in healthy donors. The CDR3 is 14 residues long. CDR1 is KGHSH and CDR2 is LQKENI in the germline V gene. V lost 3 bases and J lost 4, with 12 bases in between. The PCR was carried out with 60 Vbeta primers and 13 Jbeta primers. Clones were sequenced by immunoSEQ multiplex PCR, and TCRdb holds only the in-frame ones, with some missing. Recorded here are 75,000 to 95,000 clones; the top ten clones represent about 4.6%. The V gene is TRBV18, the J gene TRBJ1-2; D call uncertain. The clonotype comes from a man younger than 40 in good health and CMV-seronegative. Sample: PBMCs. CDR3 bases: TGTGCCAGCTCACCGTCCAGGATCATCTATGGCTACACCTTC. Protein: CASSPSRIIYGYTF.